This T cell receptor beta chain appears in the sequencing data of a study of CD8+ T cells in alopecia areata (dated by TCRdb to 2017 to 2018). Turning to the overall study: Treated patients were enrolled in an open-label pilot trial of oral tofacitinib at 5 to 10 mg twice daily for moderate-to-severe alopecia areata. On the human side, TCRbeta sequencing was run on scalp tissue and on sorted CD4+ and CD8+ peripheral blood T cells from healthy controls and from alopecia areata patients with either patchy or totalis/universalis disease. Clonality in the scalp was compared among normal scalp (n=4), patchy alopecia areata scalp (n=8), and alopecia totalis/universalis scalp (n=8). Amplification of TCRbeta CDR3 regions was done by immunoSEQ multiplex PCR using 35 Vbeta forward primers and 13 Jbeta reverse primers. RNA came from the PAXgene miRNA kit for fixed scalp, the miRNeasy kit for PBMCs, and the RNeasy kit for mouse skin. To study T cell clonal expansion in alopecia areata, the researchers applied high-throughput TCRbeta sequencing to both the C3H/HeJ mouse model and human patients. Biopsies were taken from tofacitinib-treated patients at baseline and again at 4 and 24 weeks into treatment, and several of those patients also had a later scalp biopsy. Patients stayed on tofacitinib for 6 to 18 months and then had 6 months of follow-up off drug so that delayed response and recurrence could be assessed. General study outcomes and caveats: Shared TCR sequences between patients were less evident than in mice, which may be partly attributable to HLA diversity in the patient population. Compared with normal scalp, lesional scalp had higher clonality and more expanded CD8+ clones, particularly in alopecia totalis/universalis, a pattern that suggests antigenic drive. Unlike mouse skin, which is dominated by gammadelta T cells, normal human skin has resident alphabeta T cells that are also sequenced, and this complicates analysis of the scalp TCR repertoire.

Explained via the paper, the time point label denotes: baseline before oral tofacitinib. Lesional scalp punch biopsies and peripheral blood were collected from alopecia areata patients. After PBMCs were isolated by density centrifugation and stained for CD3, CD4 and CD8, a FACSAria was used to sort CD4+ and CD8+ T cells. Libraries came from the immunoSEQ multiplex PCR assay. For TCR sequencing, RNA was extracted from every sample and reverse transcribed into cDNA to serve as template. SuperScript III was used for first-strand cDNA synthesis, primed with a 2:1 mix of oligo-dT and random hexamers. A synthetic immune receptor repertoire was used to gauge amplification bias, and whatever bias remained was removed computationally. The original methods were these. Raw reads were preprocessed to remove errors, and CDR3 was defined by IMGT conventions from the conserved cysteine to phenylalanine. To get clonality, Shannon entropy was normalized by log2 of the number of productive unique TCRs and the result was subtracted from 1. CD4 or CD8 identity of scalp clones was inferred by cross-referencing scalp TCRbeta sequences with sorted blood CD4 and CD8 repertoires. Sourced from immuneACCESS, this table was stored by TCRdb with only in-frame sequences that have V and J called. A share of the clones is absent; for the studies checked, an unresolved V gene accounts for under half, and the remainder has no known explanation. V, J and clone size derive from that table, while D and trimming were established from the DNA sequence. This sample is represented by 150,000 to 200,000 clones; roughly 60% of them were singletons. Clones ranked in the top ten supply around 1.8% of the sample.

From cysteine to phenylalanine, the CDR3 is 17 amino acids long. Just CDR3 DNA is preserved here, 51 bases in frame from base 1. CDR1 LNHDA and CDR2 SQIVND were looked up in the germline V gene (reference sequence). Trimmed from V: 2 bases; trimmed from J: 3 bases; junction bases lacking a gene match: 11. Regarding this clone: Its specific antigen is unknown. No clone much larger than this one lies a single base away; base qualities are absent.

The clonotype comes from a human donor with alopecia areata. The chain is made from TRBV19 and TRBJ2-3, with TRBD1 matching 7 junction bases. The sample was CD4+ T cells sorted from blood, taken at week 0. CDR3 reads: CASSIRRGQVMTDTQYF. At the DNA level, the sequence is TGTGCCAGTAGTATAAGACGCGGACAGGTAATGACAGATACGCAGTATTTT.